This TCR beta chain came from a study of blood T cell repertoires in COVID-19. Study summary: PBMCs, B-cell-depleted T cells, or T cells were the source of the cDNA or gDNA that made up the material.

This CDR3 is 14 amino acids long. Per germline, CDR1 LGHDT and CDR2 YNNKEL (reference sequence). The V segment lost 3 bases and the J segment 5 bases; nucleotides outside the gene matches: 5. Some clones are missing from TCRdb's copy, which holds only in-frame ones; the method was immunoSEQ multiplex PCR. This sample has 95,000 to 150,000 clones, with 88% found just once. The clonotype originates from a man aged 50-60 years with acute or convalescent COVID-19. Sequenced: peripheral blood. The chain employs TRBV3-1 (or the pseudogene TRBV3-2) and TRBJ2-7; TRBD2 matches at 9 bases. The chain's CDR3 is CASSHLAGSHEQYF. In DNA form, the CDR3 reads TGTGCCAGCAGCCACCTAGCGGGATCGCACGAGCAGTACTTC.